These 29 T cell receptor beta chains originate from one sample sequenced in a study of early stage breast cancer tumors. The assay was immunoSEQ multiplex PCR, and TCRdb's table has in-frame clones only and misses some. The profile covers about 69,000 clones, with 80% appearing a single time and approximately 4.5% taken by the ten largest. The sample comprised blood. Receptor source: a person aged 40 to 49 with breast cancer.

This clone was counted between two and nine times. CDR3 loop: CASSFNPSDRVPSYEQYF. As DNA, the CDR3 is TGTGCCAGCAGTTTTAACCCCTCTGACAGGGTCCCATCCTACGAGCAGTACTTC. V is TRBV28 and J is TRBJ2-7; 7 bases agree with TRBD1. V lost 3 bases, J lost 1 base, and 15 bases stayed unmatched. The CDR3 has 18 residues. Germline lookup yields CDR1 MDHEN and CDR2 SYDVKM.

The chain uses TRBV29-1 and TRBJ2-5; D gene unclear. Germline V gene lookup returns CDR1 SQVTM and CDR2 ANQGSEA. The CDR3 is 11 amino acids. V was shortened by 6 bases and J by 10 bases, with 15 bases between the two germline ends. CDR3 DNA sequence: TGCAGCGTACCCCGGCAAGATGGCCAGTACTTC. Translation gives CSVPRQDGQYF.

The chain is built from TRBV7-9 and TRBJ2-5; D is possibly TRBD2 (5 bases). The CDR3 loop spans 14 amino acids. Germline CDR1 SEHNR, CDR2 FQNEAQ (reference sequence). Trimming took 1 base from V and 5 from J, leaving 11 bases between them. The CDR3 region has the DNA TGTGCCAGCAGCTTAGGGACTTACGGGGAGACCCAGTACTTC. This sequence encodes CASSLGTYGETQYF.

The chain couples TRBV6-5 to TRBJ2-4, with a weak D call TRBD1 (6 bases). This CDR3 is 14 amino acids long. Trimming took 0 bases from V and 9 from J, leaving 12 bases between them. Germline V gives CDR1 MNHEY, CDR2 SVGAGI. As DNA, the CDR3 is TGTGCCAGCAGTTACTCATGGGGGCGTAGCATTCAGTACTTC. As protein: CASSYSWGRSIQYF.

The chain recombines TRBV6-6 with TRBJ2-1; D not resolved. Trimming removed 2 bases from V and 11 bases from J, with 4 bases in between. The CDR3 loop spans 10 amino acids. Germline loops: CDR1 MNHNY, CDR2 SVGAGI (reference sequence). The CDR3 loop is CASSYPQQFF. The CDR3 nucleotides read TGTGCCAGCAGTTACCCGCAGCAGTTCTTC.

This sequence joins TRBV6-8 and TRBJ2-7; tentatively, D is TRBD2 (5 bases). The V end lost 6 bases, the J end lost 0 bases, and 18 bases lay between the germline ends. The CDR3 length is 16 residues. Germline V gene sequence: CDR1 MNHGY, CDR2 SAAAGT. The CDR3 reads CASRSARGESSYEQYF. In DNA form, the CDR3 reads TGTGCCAGCAGGTCGGCCCGTGGGGAGAGCTCCTACGAGCAGTACTTC.

This chain uses TRBV27 with TRBJ1-2, with 9 bases matching TRBD1. The CDR3 runs 15 residues. CDR1 is MNHEY and CDR2 is SMNVEV in the germline V gene (reference sequence). Germline trimming cut 5 bases from V and 4 bases from J; bases unmatched to any gene: 8. The CDR3 DNA sequence: TGTGCCAGCAGTCCCCCGGACAGGGGAACCTATGGCTACACCTTC. It translates to CASSPPDRGTYGYTF.

Written as DNA, the CDR3 is TGTGCCAGCAGTGAAATCCACGTGATGGCCGGGGAGCTGTTTTTT. Translated: CASSEIHVMAGELFF. V gene TRBV6-1 combines with J gene TRBJ2-2; D unresolved. CDR1 and CDR2 from the germline V gene are MNHNS and SASEGT. Trimming took off 2 bases at V and 6 bases at J, with 13 bases between the two ends. The CDR3 has 15 amino acids.

This clone showed up just a few times. The J gene is TRBJ1-3, the V gene TRBV19; D remains ambiguous. Trimming stripped 8 bases from V and 0 bases from J, with 8 bases between. Per the germline V gene, CDR1 is LNHDA and CDR2 is SQIVND (reference sequence). The CDR3 extends over 13 amino acids. CDR3 sequence (DNA): TGTGCCAGTGAAAACGACTCTGGAAACACCATATATTTT. Encoded protein: CASENDSGNTIYF.

The V gene is TRBV9, the J gene TRBJ2-3, with D tentatively TRBD2 (6 bases). From germline, CDR1 is SGDLS and CDR2 YYNGEE. This CDR3 is built from 15 residues. Trimming left V 3 bases short and J 2 bases short, with 13 bases between. CDR3 nucleotides: TGTGCCAGCAGCGCCAATCTAGCGACCACAGATACGCAGTATTTT. It encodes CASSANLATTDTQYF.

The V and J genes are TRBV7-9 and TRBJ1-4, with no clear D. This CDR3 contains 11 residues. The V and J ends lost 2 bases and 8 bases respectively, with 3 bases between them. CDR1 is SEHNR, CDR2 FQNEAQ, per germline (reference sequence). CDR3 sequence: CASSLREKLFF. In DNA form, the CDR3 reads TGTGCCAGCAGCTTACGAGAAAAACTGTTTTTT. The full variable domain, in which reference TRBV7-9 and TRBJ1-4 provide the parts outside the CDR3, is DTGVSQNPRHKITKRGQNVTFRCDPISEHNRLYWYRQTLGQGPEFLTYFQNEAQLEKSRLLSDRFSAERPKGSFSTLEIQRTEQGDSAMYLCASSLREKLFFGSGTQLSVL.

The chain couples TRBV7-9 to TRBJ2-7; D remains ambiguous. The CDR3 loop spans 14 amino acids. Between the trimmed V and J ends, which lost 7 bases and 2 bases, there was a span of 15 bases. CDR1 and CDR2 (germline): SEHNR, FQNEAQ (reference sequence). CDR3 loop: CASTPRASPYEQYF. The CDR3 region has the DNA TGTGCCAGCACGCCCCGGGCCTCTCCCTACGAGCAGTACTTC. The entire variable domain, with the rest obtained from reference TRBV7-9 and TRBJ2-7, is as follows: DTGVSQNPRHKITKRGQNVTFRCDPISEHNRLYWYRQTLGQGPEFLTYFQNEAQLEKSRLLSDRFSAERPKGSFSTLEIQRTEQGDSAMYLCASTPRASPYEQYFGPGTRLTVT.

This clone was detected a few times. A junction end diverges from the germline sequence, so it may reflect a read error. The chain uses TRBV6-6 and TRBJ1-5; D not resolved. CDR1 and CDR2 (germline): MNHNY, SVGAGI (reference sequence). This CDR3 has 10 amino acids. CDR3 residues: CASGYQPQHF. In DNA form, the CDR3 reads TGTGCCAGCGGTTATCAGCCCCAGCATTTT.

The J gene is TRBJ2-2, the V gene TRBV7-9; 11 nucleotides line up with TRBD1. CDR1 is SEHNR and CDR2 is FQNEAQ in the germline V gene (reference sequence). The CDR3 length is 16 residues. The J segment lost 6 bases and the V segment lost 5 bases, leaving 8 bases of the junction unmatched. The CDR3 is CASSPGWDRGSGELFF. In nucleotides, the CDR3 is TGTGCCAGCAGCCCCGGCTGGGACAGGGGGTCCGGGGAGCTGTTTTTT.

The chain recombines TRBV6-5 with TRBJ1-1; D is possibly TRBD1 (5 bases). Germline CDR1 and CDR2: MNHEY and SVGAGI. V was cut by 1 base and J by 0 bases, with 9 bases left in between. The CDR3 consists of 15 residues. CDR3 residues: CASSYYLTVNTEAFF. The CDR3 DNA follows: TGTGCCAGCAGTTACTATTTGACAGTGAACACTGAAGCTTTCTTT.

The CDR3 DNA sequence: TGTGCCTGGGGACAGGGGGAGACCCAGTACTTC. Amino acid sequence: CAWGQGETQYF. The chain combines TRBV30 with TRBJ2-5, with 9 bases identical to TRBD1. The CDR3 runs to 11 residues. With 5 bases clipped from V and 5 bases from J, the junction kept 0 bases outside the gene matches. The V gene's germline CDR1 is GTSNPN and CDR2 SVGIG (reference sequence).

The chain carries TRBV5-7 and TRBJ2-7, with 7 bases matching TRBD2. TRBV5-7 is an ORF; its function is uncertain. The CDR3 length is 12 residues. With V trimmed by 0 bases and J by 13 bases, 7 bases remained unmatched. CDR3 sequence: CASSLVFRTRYF. CDR3 bases: TGTGCCAGCAGCTTGGTTTTTAGGACTAGATACTTC.

The CDR3 DNA is TGCGCCAGCAGCTATTTAGGAGCTGGGGCCAACGTCCTGACTTTC. It is translated as CASSYLGAGANVLTF. This chain uses TRBV5-1 with TRBJ2-6; D is unclear. The CDR3 is 15 residues long. Germline V gene data show CDR1 as SGHRS and CDR2 as YFSETQ. Trimming pared 3 bases from V and 2 bases from J, leaving 9 bases between. The full variable domain, with the rest looked up from reference TRBV5-1 and TRBJ2-6, is KAGVTQTPRYLIKTRGQQVTLSCSPISGHRSVSWYQQTPGQGLQFLFEYFSETQRNKGNFPGRFSGRQFSNSRSEMNVSTLELGDSALYLCASSYLGAGANVLTFGAGSRLTVL.

The rearrangement uses TRBV19 and TRBJ1-2, with TRBD1 matching over 10 bases. In germline, CDR1 is LNHDA, CDR2 SQIVND (reference sequence). The trim removed 5 bases at V and 8 bases at J, leaving 14 bases unmatched. This CDR3 contains 16 residues. The CDR3 DNA is TGTGCCAGTAGTTCCCTCCCGAGACAGGGGGCTGGCGGCTACACCTTC. This codes for CASSSLPRQGAGGYTF.

This rearrangement joins TRBV6-5 to TRBJ1-2, with 10 bases lining up with TRBD1. The CDR3 extends over 13 amino acids. V shed 5 bases, J shed 5 bases, and the junction held 2 bases outside the gene matches. The germline V gene has CDR1 MNHEY and CDR2 SVGAGI. The CDR3 loop reads CASSRDRGYGYTF. The CDR3 nucleotides are TGTGCCAGCAGTAGGGACAGGGGTTATGGCTACACCTTC.

The chain is built from TRBV19 and TRBJ1-1; D perhaps matches TRBD1 (5 bases). In germline, CDR1 is LNHDA, CDR2 SQIVND (reference sequence). V was trimmed by 7 bases and J by 4 bases, leaving 16 bases between them. This CDR3 spans 14 amino acids. The CDR3 DNA reads TGTGCCAGTATTCTAGGTGGGGGAAGCACTGAAGCTTTCTTT. Translating it yields CASILGGGSTEAFF.

The chain employs TRBV6-5 and TRBJ1-2; 12 nucleotides line up with TRBD1. The V segment lost 7 bases and the J segment 8 bases; nucleotides outside the gene matches: 11. Germline V gene data show CDR1 as MNHEY and CDR2 as SVGAGI. The CDR3 length is 15 residues. CDR3 amino acids: CASTANPGTGGGYTF. The DNA for the CDR3 is TGTGCCAGCACGGCGAACCCCGGGACAGGGGGCGGCTACACCTTC.

The chain is built from TRBV30 and TRBJ2-3; 9 positions match TRBD1. Germline assignment: CDR1 GTSNPN and CDR2 SVGIG (reference sequence). The CDR3 has 14 residues. V lost 4 bases and J lost 0; bases outside the gene matches: 2. The CDR3 DNA follows: TGTGCCTGGACAGGGACAGGGAGCACAGATACGCAGTATTTT. This codes for CAWTGTGSTDTQYF.

The gene calls are TRBV27 and TRBJ1-1; D gene uncertain. The germline V gene has CDR1 MNHEY and CDR2 SMNVEV (reference sequence). The CDR3 extends over 13 amino acids. The ends were cut back, 6 bases at V and 3 bases at J, with 11 bases in the middle. The CDR3 DNA sequence: TGTGCCAGCAGCTTACGCAGAGACACTGAAGCTTTCTTT. Amino acid sequence: CASSLRRDTEAFF.

The CDR3 region is CATSRDKTDGAKNIQYF. The DNA for the CDR3 is TGTGCCACCAGCAGAGATAAAACAGACGGAGCCAAAAACATTCAGTACTTC. V is TRBV15 and J is TRBJ2-4, with unresolved D. V was clipped by 0 bases and J by 0 bases, with 12 bases between them. Per the germline V gene, CDR1 is LNHNV and CDR2 is YYDKDF (reference sequence). This CDR3 is 17 amino acids long.

The chain employs TRBV25-1 and TRBJ1-1; 7 bases are a match to TRBD1. Unmatched junction bases numbered 6, after V lost 5 bases and J lost 0 bases. Germline V CDR1 and CDR2: MGHDK, SYGVNS. This CDR3 has 15 residues. The CDR3 DNA sequence: TGTGCCAGCAGTATAAGGACAGGAATGAACACTGAAGCTTTCTTT. This sequence encodes CASSIRTGMNTEAFF.

This chain uses TRBV9 with TRBJ2-2, with a tentative D call TRBD2 (6 bases). V was trimmed by 4 bases and J by 5 bases, leaving 15 bases between them. The CDR3 is 15 residues long. In germline, CDR1 is SGDLS, CDR2 YYNGEE. The CDR3 bases are TGTGCCAGCAGCCCCAGACTAGAGGGGACCGGGGAGCTGTTTTTT. Encoded protein: CASSPRLEGTGELFF. Looking up the rest from reference TRBV9 and TRBJ2-2 gives the full variable domain: DSGVTQTPKHLITATGQRVTLRCSPRSGDLSVYWYQQSLDQGLQFLIQYYNGEERAKGNILERFSAQQFPDLHSELNLSSLELGDSALYFCASSPRLEGTGELFFGEGSRLTVL.

This clone was counted a few times. The chain has TRBV6-1 and TRBJ1-1; TRBD1 is a possible D gene (5 bases). The CDR3 has 14 residues. Trimming removed 1 base from V and 1 base from J, with 7 bases in between. The V gene's germline CDR1 is MNHNS and CDR2 SASEGT. CDR3 residues: CASSEGGWNTEAFF. The CDR3 nucleotides are TGTGCCAGCAGTGAAGGGGGCTGGAACACTGAAGCTTTCTTT.

This rearrangement joins TRBV7-9 to TRBJ2-3; D tentatively fits TRBD1 or TRBD2 (7 bases each). This CDR3 is 16 amino acids long. Germline V gene data show CDR1 as SEHNR and CDR2 as FQNEAQ (reference sequence). The ends were cut back, 5 bases at V and 1 base at J, with 16 bases in the middle. The DNA of the CDR3 is TGTGCCAGCAGCAGTCGACAGGGAGGGGGCACAGATACGCAGTATTTT. Amino acid sequence: CASSSRQGGGTDTQYF.